These 13 T cell receptor beta chains came from one sample sequenced in a study of T cell clonality in common variable immunodeficiency. Assay used: immunoSEQ multiplex PCR; TCRdb lists only in-frame clones, some missing. Found here are roughly 34,000 clones, no singletons; the ten largest cover approximately 3%. Sequenced input: peripheral blood mononuclear cells. The source of these receptors is a person aged 18 to 75 in good health.

The table lists this clone with many counts. The read terminates 3 residues before the CDR3 end, so the remaining end is supplied by the germline J gene. The rearrangement uses TRBV19 and TRBJ2-7; 9 positions agree with TRBD1. The CDR3 contains 16 residues. Germline-derived CDR1 and CDR2 are LNHDA and SQIVND (reference sequence). V shed 4 bases and J 5 bases; nucleotides not matched to a gene: 12. The covered CDR3 bases are TGTGCCAGTAGTACCGGGACCGGGACAGGGAGGCACGAG. It encodes CASSTGTGTGRHE. Given in full, the CDR3 is CASSTGTGTGRHEQYF.

This clone was detected ten times or more. Read data end 3 residues before the CDR3 end; the end is taken from the germline J gene. V is TRBV5-1 and J is TRBJ2-5; the match to TRBD1 covers 9 bases. The CDR3 consists of 16 residues. V lost 0 bases to trimming and J lost 5 bases; unmatched junction nucleotides: 8. The germline gives CDR1 SGHRS, CDR2 YFSETQ. The CDR3 spells CASSLGTGVLGETQYF. The DNA read from the CDR3 is TGCGCCAGCAGCTTGGGGACAGGGGTTTTGGGGGAGACC.

This clone was detected ten times or more. The read terminates 3 residues before the CDR3 end, so the remaining end is supplied by the germline J gene. This chain joins TRBV19 and TRBJ2-6; no clear D. This CDR3 is 16 amino acids long. V lost 7 bases and J 0 bases, leaving 13 bases between the germline ends. Germline values: CDR1 LNHDA, CDR2 SQIVND (reference sequence). The CDR3 sequence: CASNREYGSGANVLTF. CDR3 bases read: TGTGCCAGTAACCGTGAATACGGCTCTGGGGCCAACGTC. The complete variable domain, with remaining parts taken from reference TRBV19 and TRBJ2-6, reads DGGITQSPKYLFRKEGQNVTLSCEQNLNHDAMYWYRQDPGQGLRLIYYSQIVNDFQKGDIAEGYSVSREKKESFPLTVTSAQKNPTAFYLCASNREYGSGANVLTFGAGSRLTVL.

In this sample, this clone turned up many times. Sequencing ends 3 residues short of the CDR3 end; the germline J gene provides the rest. This chain uses TRBV20-1 with TRBJ2-7; 9 bases map to TRBD1. Germline V lookup: CDR1 DFQATT, CDR2 SNEGSKA (reference sequence). The CDR3 spans 16 residues. J was trimmed by 5 bases and V by 1 base; bases with no gene match: 12. The CDR3 bases that were read are TGCAGTGCTAGAGTCTTGGGGGGACAGGGTCTCAACGAG. This translates into CSARVLGGQGLNE. Given in full, the CDR3 is CSARVLGGQGLNEQYF.

This clone was detected ten times or more. The CDR3 end lies 3 residues beyond the end of the read and is filled in from the germline J gene. The chain uses TRBV20-1 and TRBJ2-3, with 7 bases that match TRBD2. Trimming at V came to 4 bases and at J to 0 bases, leaving 10 bases not matched to a gene. This CDR3 has 16 amino acids. Germline loops: CDR1 DFQATT, CDR2 SNEGSKA (reference sequence). CDR3 DNA, as far as it was read: TGCAGTGCTACCCTACTAGATAGCGGGAGCACAGATACG. Translation gives CSATLLDSGSTDT. In full, the CDR3 reads CSATLLDSGSTDTQYF.

This clone has ten or more counts. The read gets to within 3 residues of the CDR3 end, and the germline J gene fills in the rest. The chain links TRBV19 to TRBJ1-1; possibly TRBD1 for D (5 bases). Germline V gives CDR1 LNHDA, CDR2 SQIVND (reference sequence). The CDR3 is 12 residues long. V was trimmed by 6 bases and J by 7 bases, leaving 12 bases between them. CDR3 bases read: TGTGCCAGTAGAGGGGTACTACTTGAA. It translates to CASRGVLLE. From start to end, the CDR3 is CASRGVLLEAFF.

This clone was seen many times. The read ends 3 residues shy of where the CDR3 ends; the end is completed using the germline J gene. This chain connects TRBV12-5 to TRBJ2-7; a possible D gene is TRBD2 (6 bases). The CDR3 consists of 12 residues. Germline V gene sequence: CDR1 LGHNT, CDR2 FRNRAP. Between the trimmed V and J ends, which lost 6 bases and 5 bases, there was a span of 11 bases. The CDR3 here is CASGPGGNEQYF. The CDR3 DNA, read in part, is TGTGCTAGTGGCCCAGGCGGGAACGAG.

This clone was recorded at least ten times. The DNA ends 3 residues before the CDR3 does, and the rest of the CDR3 is filled in from the germline J gene. The chain employs TRBV6-1 and TRBJ1-6, with 8 bases lining up with TRBD1. V lost 3 bases to trimming and J lost 8 bases; unmatched junction nucleotides: 6. The CDR3 is 15 residues long. Germline V gene sequence: CDR1 MNHNS, CDR2 SASEGT. The sequenced CDR3 bases are TGTGCCAGCAGTGAGCCCCGACAGGGGTATTCACCC. It encodes CASSEPRQGYSP. The whole CDR3 is CASSEPRQGYSPLHF.

This clone occurred many times. The read ends 3 residues early relative to the CDR3; the germline J gene fills the gap. The chain recombines TRBV20-1 with TRBJ2-1, with 9 bases that match TRBD2. The CDR3 length is 15 residues. Germline V lookup: CDR1 DFQATT, CDR2 SNEGSKA (reference sequence). The ends lost 4 bases at V and 5 bases at J; junction bases unmatched: 9. The CDR3 is CSAITGTSPHNEQFF. CDR3 DNA (partial): TGCAGTGCTATTACCGGGACTAGCCCTCACAATGAG.

This clone was detected ten times or more. The CDR3 end lies 3 residues beyond the end of the read and is filled in from the germline J gene. J is TRBJ1-1 and V is TRBV7-9; TRBD1 aligns across 7 bases. This CDR3 region has 15 residues. CDR1 SEHNR and CDR2 FQNEAQ come from the germline V gene (reference sequence). With 5 bases clipped from V and 0 bases from J, the junction kept 6 bases outside the gene matches. The CDR3 spells CASSNRDSMNTEAFF. Partial CDR3 DNA: TGTGCCAGCAGCAACCGGGACAGCATGAACACTGAA.

At least ten counts were recorded for this clone. The CDR3 end lies 3 residues beyond the end of the read and is filled in from the germline J gene. J is TRBJ2-7 and V is TRBV30, with 11 bases fitting TRBD2. V shed 6 bases and J 4 bases; nucleotides not matched to a gene: 5. The V gene's germline CDR1 is GTSNPN and CDR2 SVGIG (reference sequence). The CDR3 covers 13 residues. The CDR3 bases that were read are TGTGCCTGCACTAGCGGGAGTATTTACGAG. This sequence encodes CACTSGSIYE. The entire CDR3 is CACTSGSIYEQYF. Looking up the rest from reference TRBV30 and TRBJ2-7 gives the full variable domain: SQTIHQWPATLVQPVGSPLSLECTVEGTSNPNLYWYRQAAGRGLQLLFYSVGIGQISSEVPQNLSASRPQDRQFILSSKKLLLSDSGFYLCACTSGSIYEQYFGPGTRLTVT.

This clone was detected ten times or more. The CDR3 goes on 3 residues after the read ends, and that part is filled in from the germline J gene. The chain is built from TRBV5-1 and TRBJ2-2; D not certain. The CDR3 has 12 residues. V was cut by 2 bases and J by 5 bases, with 4 bases left in between. Germline loops: CDR1 SGHRS, CDR2 YFSETQ. Partial CDR3 DNA: TGCGCCAGCAGCTTACAGACCGGGGAG. Its translation is CASSLQTGE. Given in full, the CDR3 is CASSLQTGELFF.

This clone was counted many times. Read data end 3 residues before the CDR3 end; the end is taken from the germline J gene. The chain carries TRBV2 and TRBJ2-3, with 12 positions matching TRBD2. The J segment lost 2 bases and the V segment lost 6 bases, leaving 6 bases of the junction unmatched. CDR3 length: 16 residues. The germline V gene has CDR1 SNHLY and CDR2 FYNNEI. CDR3 region: CASRELAGGPTDTQYF. Partial CDR3 DNA: TGTGCCAGCAGGGAACTAGCGGGAGGCCCCACAGATACG.